This T cell receptor beta chain appears in the sequencing data of a study of cytomegalovirus exposure and HLA in healthy donors. Profiled with immunoSEQ multiplex PCR; TCRdb holds only in-frame clones, not every one. The sample holds about 130,000 clones, 85% to 90% seen once. Germline V CDR1 and CDR2: SGHTA, FQGTGA. V lost 5 bases, J lost 10 bases, and 21 bases lay in between. The CDR3 extends over 16 amino acids. Whole-study findings and limits: Later, an analysis found that TCR clusters from the first cohort tended to co-occur in the 90 to 150 validation repertoires.

Concerning this clone: The antigen is undetermined.

This chain joins TRBV7-3 and TRBJ1-6; D remains unclear. The sequencing input was PBMCs. The sequence was obtained from a woman aged 18 to 35 in good health and CMV-seronegative. In DNA, the CDR3 is TGTGCCAGCAGCACTTCCCTCGTGGAGGGTAACTCACCCCTCCACTTT. It codes for CASSTSLVEGNSPLHF.